Shown below are 7 T cell receptor beta chains from a single sample sequenced in a study of shared clonotypes between healthy human individuals. Data came from immunoSEQ multiplex PCR; TCRdb stores just in-frame clones and leaves some out. The data show 850,000 to 1,200,000 clones, about 75% seen once. The sequencing input was memory CD4+ T cells sorted from blood. Sample subset: CD45RA-negative fraction. The receptors were gathered from a young man in good health.

The chain employs TRBV29-1 and TRBJ1-3, with TRBD1 identical over 10 bases. Germline V gene data show CDR1 as SQVTM and CDR2 as ANQGSEA. V shed 6 bases and J 10 bases; nucleotides not matched to a gene: 15. The CDR3 length is 15 residues. CDR3 sequence (DNA): TGCAGCGTGGAGGGACAGGGGACGAACCAGAAGACCATATATTTT. Translation gives CSVEGQGTNQKTIYF.

The table lists this clone with a count of one. The V gene is TRBV11-3, the J gene TRBJ2-1, with unresolved D. V gave up 1 base and J gave up 6 bases, with 4 bases separating them. Germline lookup yields CDR1 SGHNT and CDR2 YENEEA. This CDR3 comprises 12 residues. The CDR3 loop is CASSLGINEQFF. For the CDR3, the DNA is TGTGCCAGCAGCTTAGGCATCAATGAGCAGTTCTTC.

The chain links TRBV30 to TRBJ2-1; 13 bases agree with TRBD2. In germline, CDR1 is GTSNPN, CDR2 SVGIG (reference sequence). This CDR3 spans 15 amino acids. V gave up 2 bases and J gave up 4 bases; unmatched junction bases: 2. The CDR3 bases are TGTGCCTGGAGTACGGGACTAGCGGGGTACAATGAGCAGTTCTTC. Translated, it gives CAWSTGLAGYNEQFF.

The gene calls are TRBV15 and TRBJ1-4; D gene uncertain. Germline values: CDR1 LNHNV, CDR2 YYDKDF (reference sequence). V gave up 0 bases and J gave up 7 bases, with 18 bases separating them. This CDR3 spans 17 amino acids. CDR3 in DNA: TGTGCCACCAGCAGAGAAGTCGGCGGCGATCAATCTGAAAAACTGTTTTTT. Its translation is CATSREVGGDQSEKLFF.

The chain employs TRBV19 and TRBJ1-3; 7 nucleotides match TRBD1. Germline-derived CDR1 and CDR2 are LNHDA and SQIVND (reference sequence). V lost 5 bases and J lost 1; bases outside the gene matches: 5. This CDR3 spans 15 amino acids. DNA of the CDR3: TGTGCCAGTAGTGGCCAGGGGGGGTCTGGAAACACCATATATTTT. Its translation is CASSGQGGSGNTIYF.

The chain couples TRBV11-2 to TRBJ2-5, with TRBD1 as a possible D gene (6 bases). This CDR3 region has 15 residues. The V end lost 0 bases, the J end lost 5 bases, and 13 bases lay between the germline ends. Germline loops: CDR1 SGHAT, CDR2 FQNNGV. CDR3 coding DNA: TGTGCCAGCAGCTTAGATGGCAGGGGTCGCGAGACCCAGTACTTC. It codes for CASSLDGRGRETQYF. The full variable domain, with the rest looked up from reference TRBV11-2 and TRBJ2-5, is EAGVAQSPRYKIIEKRQSVAFWCNPISGHATLYWYQQILGQGPKLLIQFQNNGVVDDSQLPKDRFSAERLKGVDSTLKIQPAKLEDSAVYLCASSLDGRGRETQYFGPGTRLLVL.

The rearrangement uses TRBV5-1 and TRBJ2-1; 10 positions agree with TRBD1. Per germline, CDR1 SGHRS and CDR2 YFSETQ. After removal of 4 bases from V and 0 bases from J, the junction contained 7 bases not matched to a gene. CDR3 size: 17 residues. CDR3 sequence: CASSPRTGGSSYNEQFF. CDR3 sequence (DNA): TGCGCCAGCAGCCCGAGGACAGGGGGGAGCTCCTACAATGAGCAGTTCTTC.